This passage covers 8 T cell receptor beta chains from one sample sequenced in a study of CD8 T cells in Susac syndrome. RNA in amounts of roughly 0.5 to 1 ug was reverse transcribed with random hexamers. Each CDR3 protein is one row after TCRdb ran MiXCR on the immunoSEQ multiplex PCR reads. The table lists about 130,000 distinct CDR3 sequences, about 92% of them singletons. Sequencing was performed on CD8+ T cells from PBMCs. The receptors were sampled from a human donor with multiple sclerosis.

The chain recombines TRBV9 with TRBJ1-2; the match to TRBD1 covers 8 bases. The CDR3 covers 16 residues. The germline V gene encodes CDR1 SGDLS and CDR2 YYNGEE. V was clipped by 0 bases and J by 1 base; unmatched bases: 5. The CDR3 DNA reads TGTGCCAGCAGCGTAGGGACAGGGCCAGGTAACTATGGCTACACCTTC. Amino acids: CASSVGTGPGNYGYTF.

The CDR3 spells CASSARHGGEQYF. The CDR3 region has the DNA TGTGCCAGCAGCGCACGGCACGGGGGCGAGCAGTACTTC. This chain uses TRBV4-2 with TRBJ2-7; tentative D call: TRBD2 (6 bases). Germline lookup yields CDR1 LGHNA and CDR2 YNFKEQ. The CDR3 runs 13 residues. V was clipped by 5 bases and J by 6 bases, with 14 bases between them.

The chain recombines TRBV2 with TRBJ2-3; D gene unclear. The CDR3 runs 12 residues. Germline assignment: CDR1 SNHLY and CDR2 FYNNEI. The V and J ends lost 3 bases and 6 bases respectively, with 7 bases between them. The DNA of the CDR3 is TGTGCCAGCAGTGACCCGAGGGATACGCAGTATTTT. Translated, it gives CASSDPRDTQYF.

The chain is built from TRBV2 and TRBJ1-5, with 8 bases identical to TRBD1. This CDR3 is 16 amino acids long. CDR1 SNHLY and CDR2 FYNNEI come from the germline V gene. Trimming cost V 6 bases and J 3 bases; bases outside gene matches: 10. Here the CDR3 reads CASSRGTGTYNQPQHF. DNA of the CDR3: TGTGCCAGCAGCAGGGGGACAGGAACATACAATCAGCCCCAGCATTTT.

The chain has TRBV16 and TRBJ1-2; D remains ambiguous. Germline V gene data show CDR1 as KGHSY and CDR2 as FQNENV. V lost 2 bases, J lost 5 bases, and 3 bases lay in between. This CDR3 spans 11 amino acids. CDR3 loop: CASSQQYGYTF. The CDR3 DNA reads as TGTGCCAGCAGCCAACAGTATGGCTACACCTTC.

The chain recombines TRBV4-1 with TRBJ1-2; D is unresolved. The CDR3 is 13 amino acids. Germline CDR1 is MGHRA and CDR2 is YSYEKL. V lost 1 base to trimming and J lost 8 bases, with 11 bases between them. CDR3 nucleotide sequence: TGCGCCAGCAGCCAAGTATCCGGGTTAGGCTACACCTTC. Protein: CASSQVSGLGYTF.

The CDR3 nucleotides are TGTGCCAGCAGTTCCGCGGGAGGGCCTCTTTACAATGAGCAGTTCTTC. This sequence encodes CASSSAGGPLYNEQFF. The chain carries TRBV7-9 and TRBJ2-1, with 9 bases aligning to TRBD2. The germline CDR1 and CDR2 sequences are SEHNR and FQNEAQ (reference sequence). The CDR3 has 16 amino acids. The V gene end was trimmed by 6 bases and the J gene end by 4 bases; junction bases not matched to a gene: 10.

This chain joins TRBV7-8 and TRBJ2-7, with D unclear. Germline values: CDR1 SGHVS, CDR2 FQNEAQ. The ends were cut back, 1 base at V and 3 bases at J, with 10 bases in the middle. This CDR3 spans 14 amino acids. CDR3 DNA: TGTGCCAGCAGCTTAGGGGCTGGGGACTACGAGCAGTACTTC. This encodes CASSLGAGDYEQYF.